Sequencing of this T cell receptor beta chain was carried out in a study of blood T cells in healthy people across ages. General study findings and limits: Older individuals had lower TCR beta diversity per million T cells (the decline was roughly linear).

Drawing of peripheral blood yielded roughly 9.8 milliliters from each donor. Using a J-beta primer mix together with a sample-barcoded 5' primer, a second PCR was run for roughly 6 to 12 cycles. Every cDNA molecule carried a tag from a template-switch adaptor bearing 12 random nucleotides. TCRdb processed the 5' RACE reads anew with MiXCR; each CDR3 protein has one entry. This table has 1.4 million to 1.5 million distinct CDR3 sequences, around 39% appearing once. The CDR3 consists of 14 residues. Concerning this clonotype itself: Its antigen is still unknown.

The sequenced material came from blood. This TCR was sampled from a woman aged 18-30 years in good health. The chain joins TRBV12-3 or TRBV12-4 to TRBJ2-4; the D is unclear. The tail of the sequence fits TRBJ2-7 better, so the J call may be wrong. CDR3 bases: TGTGCCAGCAGTTTGCTCGGCAGTCACTACGAGCAGTACTTC. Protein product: CASSLLGSHYEQYF.